The rows below give T cell receptor beta chains drawn from one sample of a study of blood T cell repertoires in COVID-19. TCRdb keeps only in-frame clones here, not all; method: immunoSEQ multiplex PCR. The sample shows 240,000 or so clones, 88% of them seen only once. What was sequenced was peripheral blood. The source of these receptors is a woman aged 40 to 50 who had recovered from COVID-19. Each CDR3 is given with its conserved first and last residue. D genes are given only for firm matches. Rows give clone size only sometimes, using once, few, many, or a class for an expanded clone.

clone size	D gene	V gene	J gene	CDR3 protein	CDR3 DNA
once	TRBD1	TRBV19	TRBJ1-5	CASSIRDRPNQPQHF	TGTGCCAGTAGTATCCGGGACAGACCTAATCAGCCCCAGCATTTT
NA	NA	TRBV10-1	TRBJ2-1	CASSEFGAEKQFF	TGCGCCAGCAGTGAATTTGGGGCGGAGAAGCAGTTCTTC
NA	NA	TRBV7-6	TRBJ1-2	CASSFDTSSSYGYTF	TGTGCCAGCAGCTTCGACACTTCGTCTTCCTATGGCTACACCTTC
NA	TRBD2	TRBV6-6	TRBJ2-5	CASSYVLAGGETQYF	TGTGCCAGCAGTTACGTTCTAGCGGGAGGAGAGACCCAGTACTTC
NA	NA	TRBV7-8	TRBJ1-2	CASSLGGSPNYGYTF	TGTGCCAGCAGCCTCGGGGGTTCCCCAAACTATGGCTACACCTTC
few	NA	TRBV11-3	TRBJ1-4	CASSLPPAQKGEEKLFF	TGTGCCAGCAGCTTGCCTCCGGCCCAAAAAGGAGAAGAAAAACTGTTTTTT
NA	TRBD2	TRBV7-8	TRBJ2-1	CASSLSSGSYNEQFF	TGTGCCAGCAGCTTGAGTAGCGGGAGCTACAATGAGCAGTTCTTC
NA	NA	TRBV23-1	TRBJ2-3	CASRGSSTDTQYF	TGCGCCAGCAGGGGCAGTAGCACAGATACGCAGTATTTT
NA	NA	TRBV7-9	TRBJ2-1	CASSLVALGRDEQFF	TGTGCCAGCAGCTTAGTGGCACTGGGGCGCGATGAGCAGTTCTTC
once	NA	TRBV12-3/TRBV12-4	TRBJ2-2	CASSLFGGELFF	TGTGCCAGCAGTTTGTTCGGCGGGGAGCTGTTTTTT
NA	TRBD2	TRBV7-9	TRBJ2-7	CASSLGFGRSSYEQYF	TGTGCCAGCAGCTTAGGTTTCGGGAGGAGCTCCTACGAGCAGTACTTC
NA	TRBD1	TRBV19	TRBJ1-1	CASSPGTGVAGAFF	TGTGCCAGTAGTCCAGGGACAGGGGTGGCTGGAGCTTTCTTT
NA	TRBD1	TRBV30	TRBJ1-2	CAWTRDRGGGYTF	TGTGCCTGGACCCGGGACAGGGGCGGTGGCTACACCTTC
NA	NA	TRBV7-2	TRBJ1-1	CASSPVGGAVGTEAFF	TGTGCCAGCAGCCCCGTGGGGGGGGCCGTGGGCACTGAAGCTTTCTTT
NA	TRBD1	TRBV27	TRBJ2-2	CASRGQFNTGELFF	TGTGCCAGCCGGGGACAGTTCAACACCGGGGAGCTGTTTTTT
NA	NA	TRBV29-1	TRBJ1-2	CSVDSDSRYTF	TGCAGCGTTGATTCGGACAGTCGCTACACCTTC
NA	NA	TRBV6-5	TRBJ2-1	CASSGEHGNGEQFF	TGTGCCAGCAGCGGGGAGCACGGGAACGGTGAGCAGTTCTTC
NA	TRBD2	TRBV18	TRBJ2-1	CASSPRLAGGYNEQFF	TGTGCCAGCTCACCACGGTTAGCGGGAGGTTACAATGAGCAGTTCTTC
NA	TRBD2	TRBV10-3	TRBJ2-2	CAISSLTSGRSPTGELFF	TGTGCCATCAGCTCCCTGACTAGCGGGAGGAGTCCCACCGGGGAGCTGTTTTTT
NA	NA	TRBV4-2	TRBJ2-3	CASSQVSGSLDTQYF	TGTGCCAGCAGCCAAGTCTCGGGTAGTTTAGATACGCAGTATTTT
NA	NA	TRBV6-5	TRBJ1-6	CASSYGGDNSPLHF	TGTGCCAGCAGTTATGGGGGGGATAATTCACCCCTCCACTTT
NA	TRBD1	TRBV7-8	TRBJ2-3	CASSRGQATTSTDTQYF	TGTGCCAGCAGCCGCGGACAGGCGACTACTAGCACAGATACGCAGTATTTT
once	NA	TRBV3-1/TRBV3-2	TRBJ2-3	CASSPGLRTDTQYF	TGTGCCAGCAGCCCGGGACTTCGCACAGATACGCAGTATTTT
NA	TRBD1	TRBV18	TRBJ2-2	CASSPTGDRGGGTGELFF	TGTGCCAGCTCACCCACAGGGGACCGGGGCGGCGGCACCGGGGAGCTGTTTTTT
NA	NA	TRBV14	TRBJ1-1	CASSQTAIEAFF	TGTGCCAGCAGCCAAACAGCCATTGAAGCTTTCTTT
NA	TRBD1	TRBV6-5	TRBJ2-1	CASSKTGARNEQFF	TGTGCCAGCAGTAAGACAGGGGCTCGCAATGAGCAGTTCTTC
NA	TRBD2	TRBV5-1	TRBJ2-1	CASSLGGLAGGPDNEQFF	TGCGCCAGCAGCTTGGGGGGGCTAGCGGGAGGGCCCGACAATGAGCAGTTCTTC
few	TRBD1	TRBV5-4	TRBJ1-1	CASHRGGDTEAFF	TGTGCCAGCCACAGGGGGGGGGACACTGAAGCTTTCTTT
NA	NA	TRBV6-6	TRBJ1-2	CASQPRQAPGDGYTF	TGTGCCAGCCAGCCTCGACAGGCGCCAGGCGATGGCTACACCTTC
NA	TRBD2	TRBV7-8	TRBJ2-3	CASSLGGGRADTQYF	TGTGCCAGCAGCTTAGGAGGCGGGAGAGCAGATACGCAGTATTTT
NA	TRBD1	TRBV6-2/TRBV6-3	TRBJ1-1	CASSAPGQGATEAFF	TGTGCCAGCAGCGCACCGGGACAGGGGGCCACTGAAGCTTTCTTT
NA	TRBD2	TRBV7-9	TRBJ2-7	CASSRTSGSYEQYF	TGTGCCAGCAGCCGGACTAGCGGGTCCTACGAGCAGTACTTC